The sequence of this T cell receptor (beta chain) was determined in a study of blood T cell repertoires in COVID-19. At the level of the study: From T cells, B-cell-depleted T cells, or PBMCs came the material, which was cDNA or gDNA.

In this sample, this clone turned up a few times. This CDR3 has 14 residues. The germline gives CDR1 SGHRS, CDR2 YFSETQ. The V and J ends lost 4 bases and 9 bases, in that order; junction bases with no gene match: 7. Authors' processing steps: Reference gene primer amplification gave estimated nucleated cell counts. Clones were read by immunoSEQ multiplex PCR, and TCRdb kept only the in-frame ones, dropping some. From that table come the V and J calls and clone size; the DNA was used to work out D and trimming. This table has about 140,000 clones, around 80% appearing once. The chain employs TRBV5-1 and TRBJ1-1; the match to TRBD1 covers 12 bases. This clonotype originated in a man at least 80 years old with acute or convalescent COVID-19. Sequenced material: peripheral blood. CDR3 nucleotides: TGCGCCAGCAGCGAGCCGGGACAGGGGGCTCAAGCTTTCTTT. Translation: CASSEPGQGAQAFF.